A selection of T cell receptor beta chains follows, all from one sample in a study of beta chain features in type 1 diabetes. Clones were read by immunoSEQ multiplex PCR, and TCRdb kept only the in-frame ones, dropping some. Of roughly 150,000 clones listed, about 10% are singletons. Source material: central memory CD4+ T cells from blood. The receptors were gathered from a woman aged 30 to 39 with type 1 diabetes. Each CDR3 is given with its conserved first and last residue. Each record gives: clone size, V gene, D gene, J gene, CDR3 protein, CDR3 DNA. A D gene is named only where the DNA matches it firmly. Clone size is stated in some rows and not others, as once, few, many or a class when expanded.

abundance: few; v_gene: TRBV5-1; d_gene: TRBD1; j_gene: TRBJ1-1; CDR3aa: CASSLVDRDTEAFF; CDR3nt: TGCGCCAGCAGCTTGGTCGACAGGGACACTGAAGCTTTCTTT
abundance: -; v_gene: TRBV6-6; d_gene: -; j_gene: TRBJ2-7; CDR3aa: CASSASSYEQYF; CDR3nt: TGTGCCAGCAGCGCCAGCTCCTACGAGCAGTACTTC
abundance: -; v_gene: TRBV30; d_gene: TRBD1; j_gene: TRBJ1-5; CDR3aa: CAWSNRGVQPQHF; CDR3nt: TGTGCCTGGAGTAACAGGGGAGTGCAGCCCCAGCATTTT
abundance: few; v_gene: TRBV28; d_gene: TRBD2; j_gene: TRBJ2-1; CDR3aa: CASSSLAGYYNEQFF; CDR3nt: TGTGCCAGCAGTTCTCTAGCGGGTTACTACAATGAGCAGTTCTTC
abundance: -; v_gene: TRBV28; d_gene: -; j_gene: TRBJ2-7; CDR3aa: CASSYNFHEQYF; CDR3nt: TGTGCCAGCAGTTACAATTTCCACGAGCAGTACTTC
abundance: few; v_gene: TRBV5-1; d_gene: TRBD2; j_gene: TRBJ2-1; CDR3aa: CASSMTSGRVTYNEQFF; CDR3nt: TGCGCCAGCAGCATGACTAGCGGGAGGGTGACCTACAATGAGCAGTTCTTC
abundance: -; v_gene: TRBV11-2; d_gene: TRBD2; j_gene: TRBJ2-2; CDR3aa: CASSLAGGSYRNTGELFF; CDR3nt: TGTGCCAGCAGTCTAGCGGGAGGGAGTTACCGGAACACCGGGGAGCTGTTTTTT
abundance: -; v_gene: TRBV28; d_gene: -; j_gene: TRBJ1-1; CDR3aa: CASTLGGIEAFF; CDR3nt: TGTGCCAGCACCTTAGGAGGGATTGAAGCTTTCTTT
abundance: few; v_gene: TRBV30; d_gene: TRBD1; j_gene: TRBJ2-7; CDR3aa: CAWSWTRDRDSYEQYF; CDR3nt: TGTGCCTGGAGTTGGACCCGGGACAGGGACTCCTACGAGCAGTACTTC
abundance: -; v_gene: TRBV19; d_gene: TRBD1; j_gene: TRBJ2-3; CDR3aa: CASSTGTGGSADTQYF; CDR3nt: TGTGCCAGTAGTACAGGGACAGGGGGAAGCGCAGATACGCAGTATTTT
abundance: -; v_gene: TRBV6-1; d_gene: -; j_gene: TRBJ2-2; CDR3aa: CASSASTGVEGGELFF; CDR3nt: TGTGCCAGCAGTGCCTCGACGGGGGTGGAGGGCGGGGAGCTGTTTTTT
abundance: -; v_gene: TRBV5-1; d_gene: TRBD2; j_gene: TRBJ2-3; CDR3aa: CASSAVGTSITDTQYF; CDR3nt: TGCGCCAGCAGTGCGGTCGGGACTAGCATCACAGATACGCAGTATTTT
abundance: -; v_gene: TRBV30; d_gene: TRBD1; j_gene: TRBJ1-5; CDR3aa: CAWSVSGTGNQPQHF; CDR3nt: TGTGCCTGGAGTGTGTCCGGGACAGGGAATCAGCCCCAGCATTTT
abundance: -; v_gene: TRBV18; d_gene: TRBD1; j_gene: TRBJ2-2; CDR3aa: CASSPNGQGNTGELFF; CDR3nt: TGTGCCAGCTCACCGAACGGACAGGGCAACACCGGGGAGCTGTTTTTT
abundance: -; v_gene: TRBV4-2; d_gene: -; j_gene: TRBJ2-5; CDR3aa: CASSQERLAIQETQYF; CDR3nt: TGTGCCAGCAGCCAAGAGCGGCTAGCGATACAAGAGACCCAGTACTTC
abundance: few; v_gene: TRBV15; d_gene: TRBD2; j_gene: TRBJ2-7; CDR3aa: CATRIGLAGSYEQYF; CDR3nt: TGTGCCACCAGAATAGGACTAGCGGGATCCTACGAGCAGTACTTC
abundance: -; v_gene: TRBV28; d_gene: -; j_gene: TRBJ2-1; CDR3aa: CASSLAGLHNEQFF; CDR3nt: TGTGCCAGCAGTTTAGCAGGACTCCACAATGAGCAGTTCTTC
abundance: -; v_gene: TRBV14; d_gene: -; j_gene: TRBJ1-4; CDR3aa: CASSQAGGKLFF; CDR3nt: TGTGCCAGCAGCCAAGCCGGGGGGAAACTGTTTTTT
abundance: few; v_gene: TRBV5-1; d_gene: -; j_gene: TRBJ1-3; CDR3aa: CASSPGNSGNTIYF; CDR3nt: TGCGCCAGCAGCCCCGGGAACTCTGGAAACACCATATATTTT
abundance: few; v_gene: TRBV27; d_gene: -; j_gene: TRBJ2-4; CDR3aa: CASSKQSTKNIQYF; CDR3nt: TGTGCCAGCAGTAAACAGAGTACCAAAAACATTCAGTACTTC
abundance: -; v_gene: TRBV5-1; d_gene: -; j_gene: TRBJ2-3; CDR3aa: CASSAYAADTQYF; CDR3nt: TGCGCCAGCTCAGCCTATGCGGCCGATACGCAGTATTTT
abundance: few; v_gene: TRBV5-1; d_gene: TRBD2; j_gene: TRBJ2-7; CDR3aa: CASSSRTSGTFRYYEQYF; CDR3nt: TGCGCCAGCAGCTCCAGGACTAGCGGGACCTTCCGCTACTACGAGCAGTACTTC
abundance: -; v_gene: TRBV25-1; d_gene: TRBD2; j_gene: TRBJ2-3; CDR3aa: CASRVAGTQADTQYF; CDR3nt: TGTGCCAGCAGGGTAGCGGGAACTCAGGCGGATACGCAGTATTTT
abundance: few; v_gene: TRBV7-9; d_gene: -; j_gene: TRBJ2-7; CDR3aa: CASSLEGGEQYF; CDR3nt: TGTGCCAGCAGCTTAGAAGGGGGCGAGCAGTACTTC
abundance: -; v_gene: TRBV7-6; d_gene: -; j_gene: TRBJ2-3; CDR3aa: CASSLEGVGTQYF; CDR3nt: TGTGCCAGCAGCTTAGAAGGGGTTGGTACGCAGTATTTT
abundance: many; v_gene: TRBV28; d_gene: -; j_gene: TRBJ1-1; CDR3aa: CASSSYGVNTEAFF; CDR3nt: TGTGCCAGCAGTTCCTATGGAGTGAACACTGAAGCTTTCTTT
abundance: -; v_gene: TRBV23-1; d_gene: TRBD1; j_gene: TRBJ2-2; CDR3aa: CASSQRATGVGTGELFF; CDR3nt: TGCGCCAGCAGCCAAAGGGCGACAGGGGTCGGCACCGGGGAGCTGTTTTTT
abundance: few; v_gene: TRBV7-2; d_gene: -; j_gene: TRBJ2-1; CDR3aa: CASSLVAGEQFF; CDR3nt: TGTGCCAGCAGCTTAGTTGCGGGGGAGCAGTTCTTC
abundance: -; v_gene: TRBV9; d_gene: -; j_gene: TRBJ1-1; CDR3aa: CASSVGHQNTEAFF; CDR3nt: TGTGCCAGCAGCGTGGGACACCAGAACACTGAAGCTTTCTTT
abundance: few; v_gene: TRBV29-1; d_gene: -; j_gene: TRBJ2-3; CDR3aa: CSVPFSGTATIGTQYF; CDR3nt: TGCAGCGTTCCATTCTCCGGGACTGCCACTATTGGTACGCAGTATTTT
abundance: -; v_gene: TRBV18; d_gene: -; j_gene: TRBJ2-7; CDR3aa: CASSPSVGRGLDEQYF; CDR3nt: TGTGCCAGCTCACCATCGGTAGGGCGGGGGCTGGACGAGCAGTACTTC
abundance: -; v_gene: TRBV5-1; d_gene: -; j_gene: TRBJ2-5; CDR3aa: CASSPRDVETQYF; CDR3nt: TGCGCCAGCAGCCCGCGGGACGTGGAGACCCAGTACTTC
abundance: few; v_gene: TRBV29-1; d_gene: -; j_gene: TRBJ1-2; CDR3aa: CSVTKGDGSYGYTF; CDR3nt: TGCAGCGTAACTAAGGGGGACGGTAGCTATGGCTACACCTTC
abundance: few; v_gene: TRBV10-2; d_gene: -; j_gene: TRBJ1-1; CDR3aa: CASSDRYNTEAFF; CDR3nt: TGCGCCAGCAGTGACAGGTACAACACTGAAGCTTTCTTT
abundance: few; v_gene: TRBV28; d_gene: -; j_gene: TRBJ1-1; CDR3aa: CASEIRGVEAFF; CDR3nt: TGTGCCAGCGAGATCCGAGGAGTTGAAGCTTTCTTT
abundance: -; v_gene: TRBV29-1; d_gene: TRBD2; j_gene: TRBJ2-3; CDR3aa: CSVRTSGNQGDTQYF; CDR3nt: TGCAGCGTACGGACTAGCGGGAATCAGGGAGATACGCAGTATTTT
abundance: -; v_gene: TRBV11-2; d_gene: -; j_gene: TRBJ1-1; CDR3aa: CASSLVERAGEVTEAFF; CDR3nt: TGTGCCAGCAGCTTAGTAGAAAGGGCAGGGGAAGTCACTGAAGCTTTCTTT
abundance: -; v_gene: TRBV7-9; d_gene: -; j_gene: TRBJ1-1; CDR3aa: CASSLARNTEAFF; CDR3nt: TGTGCCAGCAGCTTAGCGAGGAACACTGAAGCTTTCTTT
abundance: few; v_gene: TRBV2; d_gene: TRBD2; j_gene: TRBJ2-2; CDR3aa: CASSDLAGGVGELFF; CDR3nt: TGTGCCAGCAGTGATCTTGCGGGAGGTGTCGGGGAGCTGTTTTTT
abundance: few; v_gene: TRBV6-5; d_gene: TRBD1; j_gene: TRBJ1-1; CDR3aa: CASGQVNTEAFF; CDR3nt: TGTGCCAGCGGACAGGTGAACACTGAAGCTTTCTTT
abundance: -; v_gene: TRBV28; d_gene: TRBD2; j_gene: TRBJ2-1; CDR3aa: CASRETSGNEQFF; CDR3nt: TGTGCCAGCAGGGAGACTAGCGGAAATGAGCAGTTCTTC
abundance: -; v_gene: TRBV5-4; d_gene: TRBD1; j_gene: TRBJ1-2; CDR3aa: CASSSQGAMTGYTF; CDR3nt: TGTGCCAGCAGCTCACAGGGGGCCATGACTGGCTACACCTTC
abundance: -; v_gene: TRBV6-1; d_gene: TRBD1; j_gene: TRBJ1-1; CDR3aa: CASSRQGLNTEAFF; CDR3nt: TGTGCCAGCAGCCGACAGGGTTTGAACACTGAAGCTTTCTTT
abundance: few; v_gene: TRBV7-3; d_gene: -; j_gene: TRBJ2-2; CDR3aa: CASSSTGELFF; CDR3nt: TGTGCCAGCAGCTCTACCGGGGAGCTGTTTTTT
abundance: -; v_gene: TRBV6-1; d_gene: TRBD1; j_gene: TRBJ2-3; CDR3aa: CASTRDRTADTQYF; CDR3nt: TGTGCCAGTACAAGGGACAGGACGGCAGATACGCAGTATTTT
abundance: -; v_gene: TRBV7-8; d_gene: -; j_gene: TRBJ2-3; CDR3aa: CASSATTSTDTQYF; CDR3nt: TGTGCCAGCAGCGCAACGACTAGTACAGATACGCAGTATTTT
abundance: -; v_gene: TRBV6-6; d_gene: -; j_gene: TRBJ1-2; CDR3aa: CASSQPGRYYGYTF; CDR3nt: TGTGCCAGCAGCCAACCGGGGAGGTACTATGGCTACACCTTC
abundance: -; v_gene: TRBV19; d_gene: TRBD1; j_gene: TRBJ1-2; CDR3aa: CASSSFRDSIYGYTF; CDR3nt: TGTGCCAGTAGTAGTTTCCGGGACAGCATCTATGGCTACACCTTC
abundance: few; v_gene: TRBV6-5; d_gene: -; j_gene: TRBJ2-5; CDR3aa: CASTGRQGSQETQYF; CDR3nt: TGTGCCAGCACCGGCCGCCAGGGTAGCCAAGAGACCCAGTACTTC
abundance: few; v_gene: TRBV11-2; d_gene: -; j_gene: TRBJ1-3; CDR3aa: CASSLNGAGVGTIYF; CDR3nt: TGTGCCAGCAGCCTAAATGGGGCAGGGGTTGGCACCATATATTTT
abundance: -; v_gene: TRBV7-9; d_gene: TRBD1; j_gene: TRBJ2-2; CDR3aa: CASSWTGMNTGELFF; CDR3nt: TGTGCCAGCAGCTGGACAGGGATGAACACCGGGGAGCTGTTTTTT
abundance: few; v_gene: TRBV5-1; d_gene: TRBD2; j_gene: TRBJ2-2; CDR3aa: CASSSAGGRTGELFF; CDR3nt: TGCGCCAGCAGCTCGGCGGGAGGACGCACCGGGGAGCTGTTTTTT
abundance: -; v_gene: TRBV5-1; d_gene: TRBD1; j_gene: TRBJ2-7; CDR3aa: CASRGQGVTYEQYF; CDR3nt: TGCGCCAGCAGGGGACAGGGGGTTACCTACGAGCAGTACTTC
abundance: few; v_gene: TRBV11-2; d_gene: TRBD1; j_gene: TRBJ2-6; CDR3aa: CASRLRQGSHSWGANVLTF; CDR3nt: TGTGCCAGCAGGCTAAGACAGGGATCCCACTCTTGGGGGGCCAACGTCCTGACTTTC
abundance: few; v_gene: TRBV28; d_gene: TRBD2; j_gene: TRBJ2-1; CDR3aa: CASSRFAAGVWHEQFF; CDR3nt: TGTGCCAGCAGCCGATTTGCAGCGGGAGTATGGCATGAGCAGTTCTTC
abundance: few; v_gene: TRBV25-1; d_gene: TRBD1; j_gene: TRBJ2-7; CDR3aa: CASSPLGQNYEQYF; CDR3nt: TGTGCCAGCAGTCCCCTGGGACAGAACTACGAGCAGTACTTC
abundance: few; v_gene: TRBV28; d_gene: -; j_gene: TRBJ2-7; CDR3aa: CASMGTSREQYF; CDR3nt: TGTGCCAGCATGGGAACTAGCAGGGAGCAGTACTTC
abundance: few; v_gene: TRBV18; d_gene: -; j_gene: TRBJ2-3; CDR3aa: CASSPITAGSYTDTQYF; CDR3nt: TGTGCCAGCTCACCAATAACGGCGGGCAGCTACACAGATACGCAGTATTTT
abundance: few; v_gene: TRBV4-2; d_gene: TRBD2; j_gene: TRBJ2-1; CDR3aa: CASSQGTSGPLMGDEQFF; CDR3nt: TGTGCCAGCAGCCAAGGGACTAGCGGGCCCTTAATGGGGGATGAGCAGTTCTTC